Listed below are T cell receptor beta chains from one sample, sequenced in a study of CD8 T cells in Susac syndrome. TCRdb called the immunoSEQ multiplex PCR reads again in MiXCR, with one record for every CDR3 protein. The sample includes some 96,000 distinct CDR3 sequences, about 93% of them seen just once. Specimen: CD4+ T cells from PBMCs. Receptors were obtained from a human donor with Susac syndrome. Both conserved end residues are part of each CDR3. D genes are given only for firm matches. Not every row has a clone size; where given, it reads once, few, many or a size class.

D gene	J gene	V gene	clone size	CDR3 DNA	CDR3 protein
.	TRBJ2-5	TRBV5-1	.	TGCGCCAGCAGCTCGGAAGGACGGGTCCAAGAGACCCAGTACTTC	CASSSEGRVQETQYF
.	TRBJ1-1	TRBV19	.	TGTGCCAGTGGACCAGGGAACACTGAAGCTTTCTTT	CASGPGNTEAFF
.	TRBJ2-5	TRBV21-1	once	TGTGCCAGCAACCTTCGACACAGGGGAAAAGAGACCCAGTACTTC	CASNLRHRGKETQYF
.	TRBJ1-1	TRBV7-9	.	TGTGCCAGCAGCCAAGGGGACCTCACTGAAGCTTTCTTT	CASSQGDLTEAFF
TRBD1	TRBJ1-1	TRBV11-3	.	TGTGCCAGCAGCTCGCGGACAGGGAACACTGAAGCTTTCTTT	CASSSRTGNTEAFF
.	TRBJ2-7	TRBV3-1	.	TGTGCCAGTCGTAAGAGGGGACACTCCTACGAGCAGTACTTC	CASRKRGHSYEQYF
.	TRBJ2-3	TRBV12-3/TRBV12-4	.	TGTGCCAGCAGTTTCCACCGGCTGGACTCAGATACGCAGTATTTT	CASSFHRLDSDTQYF
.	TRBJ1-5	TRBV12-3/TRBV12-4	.	TGTGCCAGCAGTTTCCAGGGATTTAATCAGCCCCAGCATTTT	CASSFQGFNQPQHF
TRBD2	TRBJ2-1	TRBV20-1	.	TGCAGTGCTCCGGGACTAGTCCGCAATGAGCAGTTCTTC	CSAPGLVRNEQFF
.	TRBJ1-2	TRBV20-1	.	TGCAGTGCTAGTGGGGGTTCTGGCTACACCTTC	CSASGGSGYTF
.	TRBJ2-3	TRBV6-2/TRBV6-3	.	TGTGCCAGCAGTTTCGCACCAGATACGCAGTATTTT	CASSFAPDTQYF
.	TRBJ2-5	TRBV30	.	TGTGCCTGGAGTGTATCTAATGGGTACCAAGAGACCCAGTACTTC	CAWSVSNGYQETQYF
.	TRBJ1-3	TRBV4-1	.	TGCGCCAGCAGCCACGGGGGGGAAGCATTCACCATATATTTT	CASSHGGEAFTIYF
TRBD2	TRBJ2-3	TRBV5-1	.	TGCGCCAGCAGCTTCAGCGGGGCGAACACAGATACGCAGTATTTT	CASSFSGANTDTQYF
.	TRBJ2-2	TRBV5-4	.	TGTGCCAGCAGCCCGCCCGGGACCGGGGAGCTGTTTTTT	CASSPPGTGELFF
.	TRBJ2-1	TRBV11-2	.	TGTGCCAGCAGACTAGTGGGGGTCCATGAGCAGTTCTTC	CASRLVGVHEQFF
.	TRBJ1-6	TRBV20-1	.	TGCAGTGCTAGAGAAAGCGGACCCCTCCACTTT	CSARESGPLHF
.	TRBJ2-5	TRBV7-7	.	TGTGCCAGCAGCCGGGACCGCCAAGAGACCCAGTACTTC	CASSRDRQETQYF
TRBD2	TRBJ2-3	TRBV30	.	TGTGCCTGTCTAGCGGCTACCTACACAGATACGCAGTATTTT	CACLAATYTDTQYF
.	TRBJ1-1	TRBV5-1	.	TGCGCCAGCAGAGCGGGGGCTTGGACTGAAGCTTTCTTT	CASRAGAWTEAFF
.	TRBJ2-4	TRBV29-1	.	TGCAGCGCCGGAAGAAATAGGAACATTCAGTACTTC	CSAGRNRNIQYF
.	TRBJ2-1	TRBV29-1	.	TGCAGCCTTCTTCACTACAATGAGCAGTTCTTC	CSLLHYNEQFF
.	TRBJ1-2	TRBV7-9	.	TGTGCCAGCAGCTCCAGGGGAAGCTATGGCTACACCTTC	CASSSRGSYGYTF
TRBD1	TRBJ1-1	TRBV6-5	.	TGTGCCAGCAGCGGGACAGCCCGTGGGGTTTTCTTT	CASSGTARGVFF
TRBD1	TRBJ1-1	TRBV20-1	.	TGCAGTGCTATCCCGGGACAGGGGGTCGGGGCTGAAGCTTTCTTT	CSAIPGQGVGAEAFF